The sample holds a few counts of the clone carrying this TCR beta chain. The antigen is unknown. The data stem from a study of cytomegalovirus exposure and HLA in healthy donors. Findings of the study overall: The study labeled 164 TCR beta chains cytomegalovirus-associated. Across donors, presence/absence analyses took sequencing depth to be roughly uniform. Accurate HLA-A and HLA-B prediction from TCR beta sequences was reported for most subjects. Rare TCR sequences dominated, though some public TCRs recurred in many donors.

The CDR3 totals 16 residues. The germline V gene has CDR1 SGHRS and CDR2 YFSETQ. V lost 4 bases, J lost 5 bases, and 9 bases stayed unmatched. PCR primers comprised 60 Vbeta and 13 Jbeta primers. Here immunoSEQ multiplex PCR was the method, and the copy in TCRdb shows in-frame clones only, minus some. The sample contains more than 80,000 clones, 60% to 80% of which appear only once. The sample consisted of PBMCs. The chain is built from TRBV5-1 and TRBJ2-1; TRBD1 aligns across 10 bases. The TCR was taken from a middle-aged man in good health and CMV-seronegative. The CDR3 region has the DNA TGCGCCAGCAGCCTTCGGCCTGGGACAGGGGACAATGAGCAGTTCTTC. Residues: CASSLRPGTGDNEQFF.